This T cell receptor beta chain was obtained from a study of blood T cell repertoires in COVID-19. The ends were cut back, 0 bases at V and 1 base at J, with 9 bases in the middle. The CDR3 consists of 15 residues. Germline CDR1 MNHEY, CDR2 SVGAGI. This table comes from immunoSEQ multiplex PCR, and its TCRdb copy is limited to in-frame clones, with some not included. The repertoire holds around 100,000 clones, roughly 85% seen once, with around a third in the top ten. J is TRBJ1-1 and V is TRBV6-5, with D hard to call. This sequence was found in a man in his 70s with active or convalescent COVID-19. Sequenced sample: peripheral blood. In DNA, the CDR3 is TGTGCCAGCAGTTACTCGAGGGATGGGAACACTGAAGCTTTCTTT. Translation gives CASSYSRDGNTEAFF.